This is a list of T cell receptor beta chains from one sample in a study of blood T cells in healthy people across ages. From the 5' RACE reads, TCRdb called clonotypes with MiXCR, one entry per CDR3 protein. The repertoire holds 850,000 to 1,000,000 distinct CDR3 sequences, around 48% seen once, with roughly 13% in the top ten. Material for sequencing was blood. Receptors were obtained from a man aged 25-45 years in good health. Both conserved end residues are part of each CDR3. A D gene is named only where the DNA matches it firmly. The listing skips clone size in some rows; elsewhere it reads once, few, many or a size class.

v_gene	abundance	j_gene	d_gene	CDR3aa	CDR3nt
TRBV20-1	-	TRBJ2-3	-	CSARVEAGDTQYF	TGCAGTGCTAGAGTGGAGGCGGGAGATACGCAGTATTTT
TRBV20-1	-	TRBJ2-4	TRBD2	CSARGTSGGKNIQYF	TGCAGTGCTAGGGGGACTAGCGGGGGCAAAAACATTCAGTACTTC
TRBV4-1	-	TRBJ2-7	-	CASSQGLPRGYEQYF	TGCGCCAGCAGCCAAGGACTACCGAGGGGCTACGAGCAGTACTTC
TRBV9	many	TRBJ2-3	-	CASSVSGSTDTQYF	TGTGCCAGCAGCGTTAGCGGCAGCACAGATACGCAGTATTTT
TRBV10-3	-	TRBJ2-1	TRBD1	CASLAQGSSYNEQFF	TGTGCCAGCCTAGCACAGGGGAGCTCCTACAATGAGCAGTTCTTC
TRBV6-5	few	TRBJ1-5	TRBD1	CASSPWDRGNQPQHF	TGTGCCAGCAGTCCGTGGGACAGGGGCAATCAGCCCCAGCATTTT
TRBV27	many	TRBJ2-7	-	CASSSPQESSYEQYF	TGTGCCAGCAGTTCCCCTCAGGAGTCCTCCTACGAGCAGTACTTC
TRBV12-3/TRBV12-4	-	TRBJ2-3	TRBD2	CASSFQGRGVDTQYF	TGTGCCAGCAGTTTTCAAGGACGGGGGGTAGATACGCAGTATTTT
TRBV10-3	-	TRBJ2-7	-	CAIGDYEQYF	TGTGCCATCGGGGACTACGAGCAGTACTTC
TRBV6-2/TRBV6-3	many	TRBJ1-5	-	CASSYVASGGFSNQPQHF	TGTGCCAGCAGTTACGTCGCCTCGGGGGGATTTAGCAATCAGCCCCAGCATTTT
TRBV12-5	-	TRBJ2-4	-	CASGLVQNIQYF	TGTGCTAGTGGTTTGGTACAAAACATTCAGTACTTC
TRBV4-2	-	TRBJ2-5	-	CASRPGASGQETQYF	TGTGCCAGCAGGCCAGGGGCTAGCGGACAAGAGACCCAGTACTTC
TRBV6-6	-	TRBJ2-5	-	CASSYRQVYGETQYF	TGTGCCAGCAGTTATCGACAGGTGTACGGGGAGACCCAGTACTTC
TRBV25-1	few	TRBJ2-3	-	CASSESAKVTDTQYF	TGTGCCAGCAGTGAATCCGCGAAAGTAACAGATACGCAGTATTTT
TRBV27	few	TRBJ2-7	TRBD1	CASSPPGGEQYF	TGTGCCAGCAGTCCCCCAGGGGGCGAGCAGTACTTC
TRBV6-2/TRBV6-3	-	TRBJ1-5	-	CASSYQGPGDQSNQPQHF	TGTGCCAGCAGTTACCAGGGGCCAGGGGATCAAAGCAATCAGCCCCAGCATTTT
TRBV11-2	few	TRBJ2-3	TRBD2	CASSFFSGGITDTQYF	TGTGCCAGCAGCTTCTTTAGCGGGGGAATCACAGATACGCAGTATTTT
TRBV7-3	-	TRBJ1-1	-	CASSLQGQGNTEAFF	TGTGCCAGCAGCTTACAGGGGCAAGGGAACACTGAAGCTTTCTTT
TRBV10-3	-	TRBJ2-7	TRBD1	CAQYSGSGGSYEQYF	TGTGCCCAATATTCGGGGTCAGGGGGATCCTACGAGCAGTACTTC
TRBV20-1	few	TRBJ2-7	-	CSASPRDEQYF	TGCAGTGCTTCCCCCAGGGACGAGCAGTACTTC
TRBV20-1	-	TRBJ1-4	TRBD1	CSAKPGTGSNEKLFF	TGCAGTGCCAAGCCCGGGACAGGGAGTAATGAAAAACTGTTTTTT
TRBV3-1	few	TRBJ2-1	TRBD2	CASSQAGGGEVEQFF	TGTGCCAGCAGCCAAGCAGGCGGGGGGGAAGTTGAGCAGTTCTTC
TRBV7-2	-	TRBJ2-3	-	CASTLNQAQYF	TGTGCCAGCACCCTTAATCAGGCGCAGTATTTT
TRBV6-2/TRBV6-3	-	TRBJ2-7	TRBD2	CASSPGLDQYF	TGTGCCAGCAGTCCGGGACTAGATCAGTACTTC
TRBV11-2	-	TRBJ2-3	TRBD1	CASSPVLDRGLVWRADTQYF	TGTGCCAGCAGCCCAGTCCTGGACAGGGGGCTTGTGTGGCGCGCAGATACGCAGTATTTT
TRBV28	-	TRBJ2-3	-	CASTLEWGGASTDTQYF	TGTGCCAGCACCCTAGAATGGGGGGGGGCTAGCACAGATACGCAGTATTTT
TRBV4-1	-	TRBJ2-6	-	CASSLEVIKPSGANVLTF	TGCGCCAGCAGCCTGGAGGTCATCAAGCCCTCTGGGGCCAACGTCCTGACTTTC
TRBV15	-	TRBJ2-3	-	CATSITGGGFGDTQYF	TGTGCCACCAGCATCACCGGGGGAGGTTTCGGGGATACGCAGTATTTT
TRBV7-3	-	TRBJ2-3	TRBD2	CVSRLGPSGDSDTQYF	TGTGTCAGCAGGCTAGGCCCTAGCGGGGACTCAGATACGCAGTATTTT
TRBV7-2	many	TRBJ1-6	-	CASSSYNSPLHF	TGTGCCAGCAGCTCCTATAATTCACCCCTCCACTTT
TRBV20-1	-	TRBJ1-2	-	CSAKHNYGYTF	TGCAGTGCTAAACATAACTATGGCTACACCTTC
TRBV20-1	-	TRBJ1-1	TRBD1	CSVREEQGAARAAFF	TGCAGTGTTCGAGAGGAGCAGGGGGCGGCCCGGGCAGCTTTCTTT
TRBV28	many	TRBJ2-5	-	CASSGGVNQETQYF	TGCGCCAGCTCAGGGGGGGTGAATCAAGAGACCCAGTACTTC
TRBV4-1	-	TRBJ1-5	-	CASSLYQPQHF	TGCGCCAGCAGCCTATATCAGCCCCAGCATTTT
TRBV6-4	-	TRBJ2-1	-	CASSMVGGNYNEQFF	TGTGCCAGCTCTATGGTGGGGGGCAACTACAATGAGCAGTTCTTC
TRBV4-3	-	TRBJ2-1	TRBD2	CASSQIAGFYNEQFF	TGCGCCAGCAGCCAAATAGCGGGGTTCTACAATGAGCAGTTCTTC
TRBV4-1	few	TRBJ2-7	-	CASSHGLGSYEQYF	TGCGCCAGCAGCCATGGACTGGGATCCTACGAGCAGTACTTC
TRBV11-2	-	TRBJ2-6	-	CASRRAPAGQSSGANVLTF	TGTGCCAGCAGACGCGCCCCCGCGGGACAGAGCTCTGGGGCCAACGTCCTGACTTTC
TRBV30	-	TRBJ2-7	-	CAWNGGPSYEQYF	TGTGCCTGGAATGGGGGTCCCTCCTACGAGCAGTACTTC
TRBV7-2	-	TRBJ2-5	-	CASSLGLALETQYF	TGTGCCAGCAGCTTAGGGTTAGCGCTGGAGACCCAGTACTTC
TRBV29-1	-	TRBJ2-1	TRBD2	CSGMPGGQETQFF	TGCAGCGGCATGCCGGGAGGGCAAGAGACCCAGTTCTTC
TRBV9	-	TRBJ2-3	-	CASRESGSSTDTQYF	TGTGCCAGCAGGGAGAGCGGCTCTAGCACAGATACGCAGTATTTT
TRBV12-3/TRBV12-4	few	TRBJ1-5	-	CASSLEGQGSKPQHF	TGTGCCAGCAGTTTGGAGGGACAAGGGAGCAAGCCCCAGCATTTT
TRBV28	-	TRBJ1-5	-	CASSLPTGSGQPQHF	TGTGCCAGCAGTTTACCCACGGGCTCGGGACAGCCCCAGCATTTT
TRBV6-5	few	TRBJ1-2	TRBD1	CASSEPGQSLYGYTF	TGTGCCAGCAGCGAGCCGGGACAGTCCCTCTATGGCTACACCTTC
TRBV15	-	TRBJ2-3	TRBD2	CATSRSQAGGTDTQYF	TGTGCCACCAGCAGGTCTCAGGCGGGGGGGACAGATACGCAGTATTTT
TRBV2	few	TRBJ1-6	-	CASSLRGVGNSPLHF	TGTGCCAGCTCCCTCCGGGGGGTCGGTAATTCACCCCTCCACTTT
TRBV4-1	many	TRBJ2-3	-	CASSQDSGRGTDTQYF	TGCGCCAGCAGCCAGGATTCCGGACGAGGCACAGATACGCAGTATTTT
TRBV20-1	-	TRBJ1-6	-	CSARVVGESYNSPLHF	TGCAGTGCTAGAGTGGTCGGGGAGTCCTATAATTCACCCCTCCACTTT
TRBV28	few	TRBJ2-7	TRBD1	CASSLTLTGSYEQYF	TGTGCCAGCAGTTTAACCCTGACAGGGTCCTACGAGCAGTACTTC
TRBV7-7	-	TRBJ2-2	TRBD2	CASSELAGSTGELFF	TGTGCTAGCAGCGAACTAGCGGGGAGCACCGGGGAGCTGTTTTTT
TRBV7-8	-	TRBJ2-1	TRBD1	CASSLRTGFSEQFF	TGTGCCAGCAGCTTGAGGACAGGTTTTAGTGAGCAGTTCTTC